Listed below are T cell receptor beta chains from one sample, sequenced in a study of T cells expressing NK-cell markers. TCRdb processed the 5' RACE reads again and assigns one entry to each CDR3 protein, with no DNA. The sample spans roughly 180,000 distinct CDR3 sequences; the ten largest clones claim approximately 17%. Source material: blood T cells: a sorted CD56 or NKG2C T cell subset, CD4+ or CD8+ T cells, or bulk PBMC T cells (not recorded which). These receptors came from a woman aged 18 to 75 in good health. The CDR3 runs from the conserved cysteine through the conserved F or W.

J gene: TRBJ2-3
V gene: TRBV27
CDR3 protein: CASVGLAFGTDTQYF

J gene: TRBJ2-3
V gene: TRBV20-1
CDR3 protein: CSARDLMLAGTDTQYF

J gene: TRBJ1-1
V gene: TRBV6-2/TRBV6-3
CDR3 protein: CASSYGPSYLFPEAFF

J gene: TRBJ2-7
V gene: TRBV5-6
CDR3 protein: CASSPVPAGTKFYEQYF

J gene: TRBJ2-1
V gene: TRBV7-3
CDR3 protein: CASSPGGGSSYNEQFF

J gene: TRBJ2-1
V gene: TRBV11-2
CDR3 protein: CASSLLQGPNDQFF

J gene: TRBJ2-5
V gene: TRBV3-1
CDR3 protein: CASSQVAGVETQYF

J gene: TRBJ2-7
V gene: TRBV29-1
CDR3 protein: CSVTNDRVSYEQYF

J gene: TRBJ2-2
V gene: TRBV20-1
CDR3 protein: CSASPGQGTGELFF

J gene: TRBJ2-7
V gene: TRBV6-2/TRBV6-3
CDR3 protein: CASSYSWTGTYEQYF

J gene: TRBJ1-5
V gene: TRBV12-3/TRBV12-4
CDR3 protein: CASSLSGGTSQPQHF

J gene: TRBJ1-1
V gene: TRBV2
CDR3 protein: CASIFDRADFAFF

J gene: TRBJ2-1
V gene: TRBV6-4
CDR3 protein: CASRKTTRHEQFF

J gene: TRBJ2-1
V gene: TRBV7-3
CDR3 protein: CASSLRPNNNEQFF

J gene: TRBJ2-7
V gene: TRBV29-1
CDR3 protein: CSVGMLTSAGEQYF

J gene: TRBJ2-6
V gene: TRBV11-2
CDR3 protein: CASSHIKHLPPSGANVLTF

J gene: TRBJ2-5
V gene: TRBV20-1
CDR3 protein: CSAILRSRETQYF

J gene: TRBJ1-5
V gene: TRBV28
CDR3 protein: CASRSDANSLNQPQHF

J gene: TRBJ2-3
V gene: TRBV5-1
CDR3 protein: CASSLDGGSGIPTTQYF

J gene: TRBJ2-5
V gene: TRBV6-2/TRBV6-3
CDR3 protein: CASRFASAIETQYF

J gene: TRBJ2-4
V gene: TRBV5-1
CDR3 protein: CASSLTGTGDIAKNIQYF

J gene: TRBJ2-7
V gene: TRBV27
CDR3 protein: CASSLKAGGSSSSYEQYF

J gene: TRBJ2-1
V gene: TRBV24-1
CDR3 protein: CATSDLRQGQYNEQFF

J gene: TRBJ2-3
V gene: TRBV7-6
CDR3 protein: CASSPGGLALGDTQYF

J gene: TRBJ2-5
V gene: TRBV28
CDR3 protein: CASSTQGVGETQYF

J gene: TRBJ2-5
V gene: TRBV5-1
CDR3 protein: CASSRGFPDSETQYF

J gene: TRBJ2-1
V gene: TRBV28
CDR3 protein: CASNRYNEQFF

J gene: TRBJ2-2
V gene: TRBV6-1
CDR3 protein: CASSLAGGPNTGELFF

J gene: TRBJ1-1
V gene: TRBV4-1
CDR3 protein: CASSQDKRGGTEAFF

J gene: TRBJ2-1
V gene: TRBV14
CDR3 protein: CASSQGGSHQGEQFF

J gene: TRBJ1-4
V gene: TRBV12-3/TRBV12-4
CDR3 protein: CASSPGGSNEKLFF

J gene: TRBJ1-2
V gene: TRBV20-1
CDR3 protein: CSARDRKSPLSGYTF

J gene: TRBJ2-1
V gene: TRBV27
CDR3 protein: CASSLSGSAEQFF

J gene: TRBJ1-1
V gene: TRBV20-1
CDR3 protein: CSARGPDTEAFF

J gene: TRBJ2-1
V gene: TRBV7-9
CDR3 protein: CASSLERTSSDEQFF

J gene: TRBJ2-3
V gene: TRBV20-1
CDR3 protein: CSASRGTSGGLADTQYF

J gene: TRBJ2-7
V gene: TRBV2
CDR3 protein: CASSGDWSYEQYF

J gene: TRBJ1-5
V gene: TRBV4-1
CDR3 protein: CASSHPPRTGRNQPQHF

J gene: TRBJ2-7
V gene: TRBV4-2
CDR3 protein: CASSQDPGTSPRNEQYF

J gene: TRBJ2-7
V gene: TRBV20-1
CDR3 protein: CSAPFMATLYEQYF

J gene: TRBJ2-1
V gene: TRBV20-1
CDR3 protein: CSARDRVARSSYNEQFF

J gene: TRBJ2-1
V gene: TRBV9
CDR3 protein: CASSVARDSYNEQFF

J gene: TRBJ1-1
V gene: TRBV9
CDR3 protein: CASSVGPGGNTEAFF

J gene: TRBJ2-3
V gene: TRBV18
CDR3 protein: CASSPSKGTGGRNTQYF

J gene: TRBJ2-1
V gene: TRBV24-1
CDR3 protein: CATSAQGRVEQFF

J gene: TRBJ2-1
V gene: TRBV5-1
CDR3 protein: CASSFSTPNNEQFF

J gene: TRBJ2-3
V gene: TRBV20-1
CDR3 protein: CSACTSGDTDTQYF

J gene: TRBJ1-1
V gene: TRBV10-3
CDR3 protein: CAISDSPLNTEAFF

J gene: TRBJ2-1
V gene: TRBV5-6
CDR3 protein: CASRQGGGNEQFF

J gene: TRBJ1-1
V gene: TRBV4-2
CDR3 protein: CASSQDPQRDTEAFF

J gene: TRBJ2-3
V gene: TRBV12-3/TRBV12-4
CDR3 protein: CASSLFNLASEDTQYF

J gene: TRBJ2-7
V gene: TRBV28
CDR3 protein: CASSLKWSTVPYEQYF

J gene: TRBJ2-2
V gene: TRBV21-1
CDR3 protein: CASSKGQKTNTGELFF

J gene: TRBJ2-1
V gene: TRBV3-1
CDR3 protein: CASSRRDIINEQFF